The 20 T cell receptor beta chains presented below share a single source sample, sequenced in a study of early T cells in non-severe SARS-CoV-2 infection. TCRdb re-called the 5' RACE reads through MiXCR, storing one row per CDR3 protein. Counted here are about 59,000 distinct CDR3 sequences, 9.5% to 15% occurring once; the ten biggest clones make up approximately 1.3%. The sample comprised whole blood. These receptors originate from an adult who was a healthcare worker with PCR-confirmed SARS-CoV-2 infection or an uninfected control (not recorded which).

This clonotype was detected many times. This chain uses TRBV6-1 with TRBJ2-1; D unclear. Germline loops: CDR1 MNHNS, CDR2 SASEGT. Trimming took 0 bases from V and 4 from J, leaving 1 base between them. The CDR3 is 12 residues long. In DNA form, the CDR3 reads TGTGCCAGCAGTGAAGCGTACAATGAGCAGTTCTTC. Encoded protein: CASSEAYNEQFF.

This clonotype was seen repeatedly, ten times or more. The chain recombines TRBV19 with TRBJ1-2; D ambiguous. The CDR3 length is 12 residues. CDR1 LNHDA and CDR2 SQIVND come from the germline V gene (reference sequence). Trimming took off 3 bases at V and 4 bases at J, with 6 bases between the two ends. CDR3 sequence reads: CASSMLSYGYTF. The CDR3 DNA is TGTGCCAGTAGTATGCTCAGCTATGGCTACACCTTC.

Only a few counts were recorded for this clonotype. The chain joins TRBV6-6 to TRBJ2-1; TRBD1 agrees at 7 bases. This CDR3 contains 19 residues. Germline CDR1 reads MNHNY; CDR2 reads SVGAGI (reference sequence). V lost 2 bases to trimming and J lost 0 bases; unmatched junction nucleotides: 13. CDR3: CASSYPSAPGQSSYNEQFF. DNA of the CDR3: TGTGCCAGCAGTTACCCCTCCGCCCCGGGACAGAGCTCCTACAATGAGCAGTTCTTC.

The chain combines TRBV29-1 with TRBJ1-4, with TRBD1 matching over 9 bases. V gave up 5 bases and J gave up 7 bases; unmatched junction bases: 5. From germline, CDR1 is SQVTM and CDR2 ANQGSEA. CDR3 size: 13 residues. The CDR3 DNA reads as TGCAGCGTTTGGGGGACAGGGAGTGAAAAACTGTTTTTT. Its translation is CSVWGTGSEKLFF. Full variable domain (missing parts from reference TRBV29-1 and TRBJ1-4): SAVISQKPSRDICQRGTSLTIQCQVDSQVTMMFWYRQQPGQSLTLIATANQGSEATYESGFVIDKFPISRPNLTFSTLTVSNMSPEDSSIYLCSVWGTGSEKLFFGSGTQLSVL.

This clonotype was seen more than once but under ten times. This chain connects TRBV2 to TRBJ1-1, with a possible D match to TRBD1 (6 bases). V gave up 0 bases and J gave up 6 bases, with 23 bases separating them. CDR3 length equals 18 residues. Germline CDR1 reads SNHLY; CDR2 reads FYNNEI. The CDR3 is CASSEALRGPVDRAEAFF. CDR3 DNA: TGTGCCAGCAGTGAAGCGCTTCGGGGGCCAGTGGATAGAGCTGAAGCTTTCTTT.

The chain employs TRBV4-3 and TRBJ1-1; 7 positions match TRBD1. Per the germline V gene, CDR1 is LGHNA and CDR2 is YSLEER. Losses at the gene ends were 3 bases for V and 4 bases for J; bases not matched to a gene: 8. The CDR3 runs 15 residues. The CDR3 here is CASSHVGQGGTEAFF. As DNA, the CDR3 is TGCGCCAGCAGCCATGTGGGTCAGGGGGGCACTGAAGCTTTCTTT.

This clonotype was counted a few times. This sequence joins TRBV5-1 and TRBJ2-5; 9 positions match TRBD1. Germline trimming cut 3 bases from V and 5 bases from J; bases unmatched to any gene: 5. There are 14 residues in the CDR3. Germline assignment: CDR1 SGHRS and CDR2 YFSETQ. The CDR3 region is CASSSTGGQETQYF. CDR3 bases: TGCGCCAGCAGCTCTACAGGGGGCCAGGAGACCCAGTACTTC.

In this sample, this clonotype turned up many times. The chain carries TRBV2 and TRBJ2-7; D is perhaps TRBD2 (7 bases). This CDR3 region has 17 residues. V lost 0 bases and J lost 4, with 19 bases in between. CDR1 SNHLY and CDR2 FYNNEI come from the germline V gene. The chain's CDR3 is CASSEALGGRKAYEQYF. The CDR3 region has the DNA TGTGCCAGCAGTGAAGCGTTGGGGGGGCGCAAGGCATACGAGCAGTACTTC.

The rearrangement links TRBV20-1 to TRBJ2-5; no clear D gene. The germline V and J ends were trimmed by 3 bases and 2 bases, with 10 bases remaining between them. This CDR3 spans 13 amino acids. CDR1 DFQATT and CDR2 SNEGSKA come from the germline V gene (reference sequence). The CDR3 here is CSASVMGQETQYF. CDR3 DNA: TGCAGTGCTAGCGTCATGGGGCAAGAGACCCAGTACTTC.

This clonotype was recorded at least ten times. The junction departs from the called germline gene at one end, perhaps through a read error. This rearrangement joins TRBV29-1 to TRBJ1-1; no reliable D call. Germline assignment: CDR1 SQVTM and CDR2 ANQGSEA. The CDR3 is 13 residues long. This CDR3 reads CSVFPGLNTEVFF. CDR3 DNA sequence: TGCAGCGTTTTCCCCGGGTTGAACACTGAAGTTTTCTTT.

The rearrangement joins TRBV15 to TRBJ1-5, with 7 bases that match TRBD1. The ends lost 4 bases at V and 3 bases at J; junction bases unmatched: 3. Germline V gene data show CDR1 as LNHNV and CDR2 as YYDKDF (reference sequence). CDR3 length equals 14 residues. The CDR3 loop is CATSIGTANQPQHF. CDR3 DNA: TGTGCCACCAGCATCGGGACAGCCAATCAGCCCCAGCATTTT. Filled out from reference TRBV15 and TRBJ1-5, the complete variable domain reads DAMVIQNPRYQVTQFGKPVTLSCSQTLNHNVMYWYQQKSSQAPKLLFHYYDKDFNNEADTPDNFQSRRPNTSFCFLDIRSPGLGDTAMYLCATSIGTANQPQHFGDGTRLSIL.

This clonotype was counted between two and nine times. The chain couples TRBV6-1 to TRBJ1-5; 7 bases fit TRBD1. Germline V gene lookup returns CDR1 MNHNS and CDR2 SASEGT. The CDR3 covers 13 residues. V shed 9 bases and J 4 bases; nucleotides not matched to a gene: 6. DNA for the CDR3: TGTGCCAGTGGACAGGTTGAGAATCAGCCCCAGCATTTT. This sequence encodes CASGQVENQPQHF.

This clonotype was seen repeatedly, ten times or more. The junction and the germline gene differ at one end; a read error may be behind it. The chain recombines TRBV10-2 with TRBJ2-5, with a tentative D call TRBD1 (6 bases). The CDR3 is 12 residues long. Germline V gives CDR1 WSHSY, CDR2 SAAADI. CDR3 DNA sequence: TGCGCCAGCAGTGAGTCGTTCTCGGACAGAGACTTC. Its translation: CASSESFSDRDF.

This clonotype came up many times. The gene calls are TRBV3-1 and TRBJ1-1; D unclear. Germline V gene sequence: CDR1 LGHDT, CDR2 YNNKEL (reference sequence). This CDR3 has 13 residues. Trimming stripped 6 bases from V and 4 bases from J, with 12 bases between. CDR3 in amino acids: CASRSGGSTEAFF. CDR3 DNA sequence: TGTGCCAGCAGGTCCGGAGGTAGCACTGAAGCTTTCTTT.

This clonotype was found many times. In DNA form, the CDR3 reads TGTGCCAGCAGCCCGCCGACAGGGGCATCCTACGAGCAGTACTTC. This translates into CASSPPTGASYEQYF. This sequence joins TRBV28 and TRBJ2-7; TRBD1 aligns across 8 bases. The V gene's germline CDR1 is MDHEN and CDR2 SYDVKM. The CDR3 is made up of 15 amino acids. V trimming: 6 bases; J trimming: 1 base; junction bases outside the gene matches: 8.

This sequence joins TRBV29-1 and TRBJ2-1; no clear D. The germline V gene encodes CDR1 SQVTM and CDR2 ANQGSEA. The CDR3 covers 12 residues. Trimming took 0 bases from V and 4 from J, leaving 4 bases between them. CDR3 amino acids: CSVEEQYNEQFF. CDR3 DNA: TGCAGCGTTGAAGAACAGTACAATGAGCAGTTCTTC.

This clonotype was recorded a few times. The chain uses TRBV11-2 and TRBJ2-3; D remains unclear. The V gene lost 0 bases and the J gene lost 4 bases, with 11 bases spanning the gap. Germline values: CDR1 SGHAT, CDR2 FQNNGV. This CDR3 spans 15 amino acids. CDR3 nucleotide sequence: TGTGCCAGCAGCTTAGAAGCCAGCGTGGCAGATACGCAGTATTTT. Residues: CASSLEASVADTQYF. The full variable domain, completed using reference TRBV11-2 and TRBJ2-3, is EAGVAQSPRYKIIEKRQSVAFWCNPISGHATLYWYQQILGQGPKLLIQFQNNGVVDDSQLPKDRFSAERLKGVDSTLKIQPAKLEDSAVYLCASSLEASVADTQYFGPGTRLTVL.

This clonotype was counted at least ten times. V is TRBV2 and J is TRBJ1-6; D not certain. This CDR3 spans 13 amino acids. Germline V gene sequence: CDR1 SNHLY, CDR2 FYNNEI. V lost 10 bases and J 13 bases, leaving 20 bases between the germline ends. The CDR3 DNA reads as TGTGCCACCCGGGCGGGCCCTGGCCACCCCCTCCACTTT. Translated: CATRAGPGHPLHF.

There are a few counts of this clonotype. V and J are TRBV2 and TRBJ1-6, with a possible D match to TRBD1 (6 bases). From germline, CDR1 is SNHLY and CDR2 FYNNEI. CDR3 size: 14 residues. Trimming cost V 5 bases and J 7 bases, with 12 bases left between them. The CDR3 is CASSLTGRNSPLHF. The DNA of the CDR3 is TGTGCCAGCAGTTTGACAGGCAGAAATTCACCCCTCCACTTT.

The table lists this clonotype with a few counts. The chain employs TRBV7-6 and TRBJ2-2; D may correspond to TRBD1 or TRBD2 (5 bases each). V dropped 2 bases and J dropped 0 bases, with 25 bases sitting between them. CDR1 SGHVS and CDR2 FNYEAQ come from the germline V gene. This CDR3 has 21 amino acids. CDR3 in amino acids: CASSLKGPAVGAKSNTGELFF. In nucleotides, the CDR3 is TGTGCCAGCAGCTTAAAAGGGCCCGCGGTCGGGGCCAAATCGAACACCGGGGAGCTGTTTTTT. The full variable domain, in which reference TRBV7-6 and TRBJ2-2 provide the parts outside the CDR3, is GAGVSQSPRYKVTKRGQDVALRCDPISGHVSLYWYRQALGQGPEFLTYFNYEAQQDKSGLPNDRFSAERPEGSISTLTIQRTEQRDSAMYRCASSLKGPAVGAKSNTGELFFGEGSRLTVL.